This paragraph reports one TCR beta chain. This record comes from a study of shared clonotypes between healthy human individuals. Overall study context: CD8 memory received one plate per donor, CD8 naive two, CD4 memory three and CD4 naive three.

Naive CD8 populations comprised CD45RO-negative cells positively selected for CCR7, excluding terminally differentiated effector memory CD45RA+ cells. V was clipped by 2 bases and J by 1 base, with 14 bases between them. The CDR3 is 16 amino acids. Germline CDR1 is LNHNV and CDR2 is YYDKDF (reference sequence). Authors' analysis steps: Junction-only sequences without quality scores came from ImmunoSEQ, so filtering differed. The protocol was immunoSEQ multiplex PCR, while the TCRdb copy is restricted to in-frame clones and leaves out a portion. The DNA gave D and trimming, while V, J and clone size come from that table. The repertoire holds about 800,000 clones, with about 97% as singletons.

V usage is TRBV15 and J usage is TRBJ2-5, with D possibly TRBD2 on 5 matching bases. This TCR derives from a young man in good health. Sequencing was performed on naive CD8+ T cells sorted from blood. The CDR3 sequence: CATSRSRTAPQETQYF. CDR3 DNA: TGTGCCACCAGCAGATCAAGGACTGCTCCCCAAGAGACCCAGTACTTC.